The clone carrying this T cell receptor (beta chain) was observed a handful of times. What it binds is not known. The entry originates in a study of cytomegalovirus exposure and HLA in healthy donors. Use of 60 Vbeta and 13 Jbeta primers characterized the PCR. As processed by the authors: It was a later analysis that counted around 85 million unique TCR beta chains, of which around 11 million were shared. Assay: immunoSEQ multiplex PCR; the TCRdb copy retains only in-frame clones and omits some. The DNA gave D and trimming, while V, J and clone size come from that table. The sample comprises about 170,000 clones, just under 80% of which are singletons, and 1% rests with the top ten. Overall study findings and caveats: The study recorded over 150 TCR beta chains that were cytomegalovirus-associated.

Sequences were obtained from PBMCs. The sequence was obtained from a woman in her forties or fifties in good health and CMV-seropositive.

This CDR3 reads CASSVGNMGGTTGSYEQYF. The CDR3 coding sequence is TGTGCCAGCAGCGTAGGGAATATGGGGGGTACGACGGGGTCCTACGAGCAGTACTTC. This chain links TRBV9 with TRBJ2-7, with a weak D call TRBD2 (6 bases). V lost 0 bases and J lost 1, with 23 bases in between. Germline lookup yields CDR1 SGDLS and CDR2 YYNGEE. The CDR3 length is 19 residues.